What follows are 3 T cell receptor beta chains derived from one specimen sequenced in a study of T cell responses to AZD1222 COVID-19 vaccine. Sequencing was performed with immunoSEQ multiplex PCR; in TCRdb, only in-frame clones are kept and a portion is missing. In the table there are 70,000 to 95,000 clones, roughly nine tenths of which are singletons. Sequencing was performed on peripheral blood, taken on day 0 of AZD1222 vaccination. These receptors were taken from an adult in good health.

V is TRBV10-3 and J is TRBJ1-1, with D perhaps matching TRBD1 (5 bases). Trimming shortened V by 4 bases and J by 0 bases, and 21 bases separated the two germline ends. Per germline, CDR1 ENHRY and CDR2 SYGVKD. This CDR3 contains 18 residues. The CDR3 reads CAISVRDVNLQLNTEAFF. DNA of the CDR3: TGTGCCATCAGTGTCCGGGACGTGAATCTTCAGCTGAACACTGAAGCTTTCTTT.

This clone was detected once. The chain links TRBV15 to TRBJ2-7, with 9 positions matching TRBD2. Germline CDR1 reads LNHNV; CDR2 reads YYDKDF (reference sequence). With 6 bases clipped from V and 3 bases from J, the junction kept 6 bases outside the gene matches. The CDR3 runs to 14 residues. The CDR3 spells CATRASGDNYEQYF. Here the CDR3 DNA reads TGTGCCACCAGGGCTAGCGGGGATAACTACGAGCAGTACTTC.

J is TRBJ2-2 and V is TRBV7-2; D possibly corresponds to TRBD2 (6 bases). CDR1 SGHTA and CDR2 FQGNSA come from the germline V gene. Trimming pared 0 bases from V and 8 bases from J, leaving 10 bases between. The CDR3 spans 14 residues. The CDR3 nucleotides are TGTGCCAGCAGCTTAGCGCCGGAGGGGGGGGAGCTGTTTTTT. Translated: CASSLAPEGGELFF.